The 23 T cell receptor beta chains below were found in one sample sequenced in a study of radiotherapy plus CTLA-4 blockade in lung cancer. Assay used: immunoSEQ multiplex PCR; TCRdb lists only in-frame clones, some missing. The table includes under 70,000 clones, 60% to 80% detected once. The sample was peripheral blood, taken from a patient treated with radiotherapy plus ipilimumab. The receptors shown here come from a human donor with non-small cell lung cancer who had a complete response to radiotherapy plus ipilimumab.

The chain recombines TRBV6-4 with TRBJ2-1; 9 nucleotides agree with TRBD2. This CDR3 has 15 amino acids. The V segment lost 5 bases and the J segment 6 bases; nucleotides outside the gene matches: 8. The V gene's germline CDR1 is MRHNA and CDR2 SNTAGT. CDR3 amino acids: CASSPEGGGANEQFF. CDR3 sequence (DNA): TGTGCCAGCAGTCCCGAGGGCGGGGGGGCCAATGAGCAGTTCTTC.

V is TRBV28 and J is TRBJ1-1, with 8 bases fitting TRBD1. V lost 8 bases, J lost 4 bases, and 9 bases stayed unmatched. CDR1 is MDHEN and CDR2 is SYDVKM in the germline V gene. The CDR3 spans 14 residues. The CDR3 spells CASETGAVGTEAFF. The CDR3, as DNA: TGTGCCAGCGAGACAGGGGCTGTAGGCACTGAAGCTTTCTTT.

V is TRBV4-1 and J is TRBJ1-5, with no clear D. The CDR3 runs to 13 residues. CDR1 and CDR2 from the germline V gene are MGHRA and YSYEKL. The V and J ends lost 1 base and 7 bases respectively, with 8 bases between them. The DNA for the CDR3 is TGCGCCAGCAGCCAAGGTCCCCGACAGCCCCAGCATTTT. Amino acids: CASSQGPRQPQHF.

This rearrangement joins TRBV27 to TRBJ2-7, with 9 bases lining up with TRBD1. The CDR3 is made up of 13 amino acids. Per germline, CDR1 MNHEY and CDR2 SMNVEV (reference sequence). Losses at the gene ends were 6 bases for V and 7 bases for J; bases not matched to a gene: 7. CDR3 loop: CASSRDRVREQYF. The CDR3 region has the DNA TGTGCCAGCAGCCGGGACAGGGTGCGGGAGCAGTACTTC.

V and J are TRBV5-1 and TRBJ2-5; D call uncertain. Germline V gene lookup returns CDR1 SGHRS and CDR2 YFSETQ. Trimming pared 2 bases from V and 4 bases from J, leaving 12 bases between. This CDR3 has 14 residues. As DNA, the CDR3 is TGCGCCAGCAGCTTCCCGGACCCCCCAGAGACCCAGTACTTC. This codes for CASSFPDPPETQYF. The variable domain in full, with the rest retrieved from reference TRBV5-1 and TRBJ2-5, is KAGVTQTPRYLIKTRGQQVTLSCSPISGHRSVSWYQQTPGQGLQFLFEYFSETQRNKGNFPGRFSGRQFSNSRSEMNVSTLELGDSALYLCASSFPDPPETQYFGPGTRLLVL.

J is TRBJ1-2 and V is TRBV10-1; D gene uncertain. The CDR3 contains 13 residues. With 3 bases removed from V and 4 bases from J, the gap between germline ends came to 9 bases. The germline gives CDR1 WNHNN, CDR2 SYGVQD (reference sequence). The CDR3 here is CASSDRQSYGYTF. CDR3 nucleotide sequence: TGCGCCAGCAGTGACCGACAATCCTATGGCTACACCTTC.

The chain employs TRBV2 and TRBJ2-3, with 7 bases identical to TRBD1. This CDR3 spans 17 amino acids. In germline, CDR1 is SNHLY, CDR2 FYNNEI. Unmatched junction bases numbered 11, after V lost 4 bases and J lost 1 base. This chain's CDR3 is CASSGANRGGGTDTQYF. For the CDR3, the DNA is TGTGCCAGCAGTGGGGCGAACAGGGGTGGGGGCACAGATACGCAGTATTTT.

The V and J genes are TRBV10-2 and TRBJ2-3; D gene unclear. The germline V and J ends were trimmed by 6 bases and 5 bases, with 12 bases remaining between them. The germline CDR1 and CDR2 sequences are WSHSY and SAAADI. There are 13 residues in the CDR3. The CDR3: CASRDPGEDTQYF. In DNA, the CDR3 is TGCGCCAGCAGGGATCCAGGTGAAGATACGCAGTATTTT.

J is TRBJ2-7 and V is TRBV27; the match to TRBD2 covers 9 bases. Germline V lookup: CDR1 MNHEY, CDR2 SMNVEV (reference sequence). There are 23 residues in the CDR3. The ends lost 2 bases at V and 6 bases at J; junction bases unmatched: 32. The CDR3 region has the DNA TGTGCCAGCAGTTTAAGGATGAAGGGGGGCGGGAGGGCCACAGACTACACTACTTTCGAGCAGTACGTC. Translation gives CASSLRMKGGGRATDYTTFEQYV.

This clone turned up a few times. The V call is TRBV11-2, the J call TRBJ1-3, with D tentatively TRBD1 (6 bases). Trimming shortened V by 6 bases and J by 0 bases, and 15 bases separated the two germline ends. CDR1 is SGHAT, CDR2 FQNNGV, per germline. The CDR3 totals 16 residues. The CDR3 DNA is TGTGCCAGCAGTTACCTGCGGGGGCGCTCTGGAAACACCATATATTTT. This sequence encodes CASSYLRGRSGNTIYF.

A few counts support this clone. V gene TRBV27 combines with J gene TRBJ1-3; D remains unclear. CDR3 size: 13 residues. Germline loops: CDR1 MNHEY, CDR2 SMNVEV (reference sequence). V was trimmed by 3 bases and J by 9 bases, leaving 12 bases between them. For the CDR3, the DNA is TGTGCCAGCAGTTTTCAATCGGGAGGCACCATATATTTT. Its protein is CASSFQSGGTIYF.

The chain links TRBV6-5 to TRBJ1-1; D gene ambiguous. Germline V gene data show CDR1 as MNHEY and CDR2 as SVGAGI. CDR3 length: 15 amino acids. The V and J ends lost 2 bases and 2 bases respectively, with 12 bases between them. In nucleotides, the CDR3 is TGTGCCAGCAGTTACGAGGCCCCGCGAAACACTGAAGCTTTCTTT. It yields the protein CASSYEAPRNTEAFF.

The V gene is TRBV6-4, the J gene TRBJ2-1; D is perhaps TRBD1 or TRBD2 (5 bases each). This CDR3 region has 17 residues. The V and J ends lost 6 bases and 1 base respectively, with 19 bases between them. Germline assignment: CDR1 MRHNA and CDR2 SNTAGT. The CDR3 region has the DNA TGTGCCAGCAGCCTAGGGACCCCAGGGAGTTCCTACAATGAGCAGTTCTTC. It encodes CASSLGTPGSSYNEQFF.

This clone has just one count. The chain uses TRBV6-5 and TRBJ1-2, with D unresolved. The germline V and J ends were trimmed by 0 bases and 0 bases, with 11 bases remaining between them. Per germline, CDR1 MNHEY and CDR2 SVGAGI. CDR3 length: 16 amino acids. CDR3: CASSYSSVSPNYGYTF. Written as DNA, the CDR3 is TGTGCCAGCAGTTACTCTTCAGTTTCACCTAACTATGGCTACACCTTC.

V is TRBV28 and J is TRBJ2-2; D is unresolved. Trimming left V 3 bases short and J 2 bases short, with 19 bases between. Germline CDR1 is MDHEN and CDR2 is SYDVKM. The CDR3 totals 18 residues. This chain's CDR3 is CASSFYRGRESNTGELFF. The DNA of the CDR3 is TGTGCCAGCAGTTTTTATCGTGGGCGTGAGTCTAACACCGGGGAGCTGTTTTTT.

The rearrangement links TRBV19 to TRBJ2-7; tentative D call: TRBD1 (6 bases). Germline V gives CDR1 LNHDA, CDR2 SQIVND (reference sequence). This CDR3 comprises 13 residues. V gave up 7 bases and J gave up 7 bases, with 17 bases separating them. For the CDR3, the DNA is TGTGCCAGTAAGGATTTGGGGGCTCGGGAGCAGTACTTC. It specifies CASKDLGAREQYF.

The chain has TRBV18 and TRBJ2-3; TRBD1 aligns across 9 bases. V gave up 3 bases and J gave up 3 bases; unmatched junction bases: 4. The CDR3 contains 15 residues. CDR1 KGHSH and CDR2 LQKENI come from the germline V gene. Here the CDR3 DNA reads TGTGCCAGCTCACCCGGGACAGGGCCAACAGATACGCAGTATTTT. This codes for CASSPGTGPTDTQYF.

V usage is TRBV30 and J usage is TRBJ2-5; perhaps TRBD1 as D (6 bases). Germline V lookup: CDR1 GTSNPN, CDR2 SVGIG (reference sequence). Deletions cut 1 base from V and 8 bases from J, with 17 bases between. This CDR3 is built from 14 residues. The CDR3 protein is CAWSASRTAATQYF. CDR3 nucleotide sequence: TGTGCCTGGAGTGCCAGCCGGACAGCGGCTACCCAGTACTTC.

The V and J genes are TRBV2 and TRBJ2-5; 9 nucleotides match TRBD2. CDR3 length: 13 amino acids. Germline CDR1 and CDR2: SNHLY and FYNNEI. The V segment lost 2 bases and the J segment 5 bases; nucleotides outside the gene matches: 0. CDR3 nucleotide sequence: TGTGCCAGCAGTGAAACTAGCGGGGAGACCCAGTACTTC. It specifies CASSETSGETQYF.

V and J are TRBV19 and TRBJ1-6; D uncertain. Germline V gene lookup returns CDR1 LNHDA and CDR2 SQIVND (reference sequence). This CDR3 has 19 residues. V was trimmed by 1 base and J by 0 bases, leaving 16 bases between them. The chain's CDR3 is CASSIGASKFLSYNSPLHF. The DNA of the CDR3 is TGTGCCAGTAGTATAGGGGCCAGCAAGTTCCTCTCCTATAATTCACCCCTCCACTTT.

In its sample, this clone was seen once. V is TRBV10-3 and J is TRBJ1-5, with 11 bases that match TRBD1. CDR1 ENHRY and CDR2 SYGVKD come from the germline V gene. The V gene end was trimmed by 6 bases and the J gene end by 6 bases; junction bases not matched to a gene: 13. The CDR3 has 17 amino acids. The CDR3, as DNA: TGTGCCATCAGCATGGGGACTGGACAGGGGGCCAGTCAGCCCCAGCATTTT. Translating it yields CAISMGTGQGASQPQHF.

In its sample, this clone was seen once. The rearrangement links TRBV7-2 to TRBJ2-7, with 8 bases matching TRBD1. CDR3 length: 13 residues. Germline CDR1 reads SGHTA; CDR2 reads FQGNSA. The V segment lost 2 bases and the J segment 3 bases; nucleotides outside the gene matches: 0. The CDR3 DNA reads as TGTGCCAGCAGCTTAACAGGGGGCTACGAGCAGTACTTC. Translation: CASSLTGGYEQYF.

This sequence joins TRBV5-4 and TRBJ1-3, with 7 bases fitting TRBD1. In germline, CDR1 is SGHNT, CDR2 YYREEE (reference sequence). The CDR3 sequence is 15 residues long. With V trimmed by 3 bases and J by 0 bases, 3 bases remained unmatched. CDR3 region: CASSSRQGSGNTIYF. DNA of the CDR3: TGTGCCAGCAGCTCCCGACAGGGCTCTGGAAACACCATATATTTT.